The 14 T cell receptor beta chains below come from one sample, sequenced in a study of blood T cells in healthy people across ages. PCR was performed a second time for about 7 to 12 cycles using a sample-barcoded 5' primer and a J-beta primer mix. MiXCR was run by TCRdb on the 5' RACE reads, yielding one entry per CDR3 protein. The sample yields approximately 730,000 distinct CDR3 sequences, around 40% seen once. Sequenced: blood. These receptors were taken from a woman between 55 and 75 years old in good health.

This clonotype turned up a few times. The chain employs TRBV28 and TRBJ2-5; 7 nucleotides line up with TRBD1. Looked up from germline, CDR1 is MDHEN and CDR2 is SYDVKM. This CDR3 contains 13 residues. Trimming removed 5 bases from V and 7 bases from J; junction bases left unmatched: 7. The CDR3 sequence: CASSPGQHVTQYF. CDR3 DNA sequence: TGTGCCAGCAGTCCGGGACAGCATGTGACCCAGTACTTC.

This clonotype was seen a handful of times. A read error may account for a junction end that differs from germline. The V gene is TRBV6-2 or TRBV6-3, the J gene TRBJ2-7; 11 bases line up with TRBD2. The CDR3 contains 15 residues. Germline CDR1 MNHEY, CDR2 SVGEGT. This CDR3 reads CVSSSATSGNYEQYF. The CDR3 coding sequence is TGTGTCAGCAGTTCCGCGACTAGCGGGAACTACGAGCAGTACTTC.

CDR3 residues: CASSQEVAGFLDTQYF. In nucleotides, the CDR3 is TGTGCCAGCAGCCAAGAGGTGGCAGGGTTCTTGGATACGCAGTATTTT. The chain uses TRBV3-1 and TRBJ2-3; maybe TRBD1 (5 bases). CDR1 and CDR2 (germline): LGHDT, YNNKEL (reference sequence). This CDR3 has 16 amino acids. The V end was cut by 0 bases, the J end by 6 bases, with 16 bases between.

Comments on this clonotype: A much larger clone is a single base away; this may be a read error. In DNA form, the CDR3 reads TGCAGCACTCAGGTGAGGACAGGGTCCCAAGAGACCCAGTACTTC. Encoded protein: CSTQVRTGSQETQYF. V gene TRBV29-1 combines with J gene TRBJ2-5; 8 bases match TRBD1. The CDR3 length is 15 residues. The V gene end was trimmed by 8 bases and the J gene end by 1 base; junction bases not matched to a gene: 12. CDR1 SQVTM and CDR2 ANQGSEA come from the germline V gene.

V and J are TRBV15 and TRBJ2-7; D uncertain. CDR3 length: 13 residues. Germline CDR1 and CDR2: LNHNV and YYDKDF (reference sequence). V was clipped by 3 bases and J by 1 base, with 7 bases between them. The CDR3 loop is CATSRDASYEQYF. CDR3 coding DNA: TGTGCCACCAGCAGGGACGCGTCCTACGAGCAGTACTTC.

This clonotype came up many times. As DNA, the CDR3 is TGCAGTGCCCCGGGACAGGTAGTCTACGAGCAGTACTTC. This sequence encodes CSAPGQVVYEQYF. The chain links TRBV20-1 to TRBJ2-7, with TRBD1 matching 8 bases. CDR1 is DFQATT, CDR2 SNEGSKA, per germline (reference sequence). This CDR3 spans 13 amino acids. The J segment lost 3 bases and the V segment lost 6 bases, leaving 7 bases of the junction unmatched.

The chain recombines TRBV7-3 with TRBJ2-3; weak D call: TRBD1 (6 bases). CDR1 and CDR2 (germline): SGHTA, FQGTGA. The CDR3 is 15 residues long. V was clipped by 4 bases and J by 4 bases, with 15 bases between them. The CDR3 region has the DNA TGTGCCAGCAGCTCCACTCTGGGGGCCGCAGATACGCAGTATTTT. Residues: CASSSTLGAADTQYF.

V and J are TRBV20-1 and TRBJ1-1; TRBD1 matches 7 bases. This CDR3 comprises 14 residues. V dropped 4 bases and J dropped 4; count of bases not matched to a gene: 9. Germline V gives CDR1 DFQATT, CDR2 SNEGSKA (reference sequence). For the CDR3, the DNA is TGCAGTGCTACCCTCAGGGGGGGGACCACTGAAGCTTTCTTT. Its translation is CSATLRGGTTEAFF.

The chain combines TRBV6-1 with TRBJ2-4; the D gene could be TRBD1 or TRBD2 (5 bases each). V lost 1 base, J lost 9 bases, and 19 bases lay in between. This CDR3 spans 16 amino acids. Germline V CDR1 and CDR2: MNHNS, SASEGT. CDR3 region: CASSEENFGALAIQYF. For the CDR3, the DNA is TGTGCCAGCAGTGAAGAGAATTTCGGGGCCCTAGCCATTCAGTACTTC.

This clonotype was seen only a few times. V usage is TRBV7-3 and J usage is TRBJ2-1; D could derive from TRBD1 or TRBD2 (6 bases each). Germline-derived CDR1 and CDR2 are SGHTA and FQGTGA. Trimming stripped 1 base from V and 5 bases from J, with 12 bases between. The CDR3 runs to 15 residues. CDR3 nucleotide sequence: TGTGCCAGCAGCTTAAAGGGGGGACCAAACAATGAGCAGTTCTTC. It specifies CASSLKGGPNNEQFF.

V gene TRBV20-1 combines with J gene TRBJ2-7; no clear D gene. CDR1 and CDR2 from the germline V gene are DFQATT and SNEGSKA (reference sequence). CDR3 size: 11 residues. Trimming took 2 bases from V and 7 from J, leaving 9 bases between them. CDR3 residues: CSARQYGEQYF. CDR3 coding DNA: TGCAGTGCTAGACAGTATGGGGAGCAGTACTTC.

About this clonotype: A much larger clone differs from this one at a single base, so this may be a read error. The chain has TRBV29-1 and TRBJ2-4, with 7 positions matching TRBD2. The J call may not be correct, given that the DNA end is closer to TRBJ2-7. The V gene's germline CDR1 is SQVTM and CDR2 ANQGSEA. The CDR3 runs to 15 residues. The CDR3 sequence is CSVDAGASGIYEQYF. DNA of the CDR3: TGCAGCGTTGACGCTGGGGCTAGCGGCATCTACGAGCAGTACTTC.

This chain joins TRBV6-5 and TRBJ2-5, with D hard to call. Germline V gene lookup returns CDR1 MNHEY and CDR2 SVGAGI. The CDR3 length is 13 residues. The V end lost 2 bases, the J end lost 5 bases, and 9 bases lay between the germline ends. The chain's CDR3 is CASSYAPWETQYF. The CDR3 nucleotides read TGTGCCAGCAGTTACGCTCCCTGGGAGACCCAGTACTTC.

The CDR3 nucleotides read TGTGCCAGCAGCCAAGAATGGTCTAGCGGAGATACGCAGTATTTT. It codes for CASSQEWSSGDTQYF. The chain employs TRBV4-2 and TRBJ2-3, with TRBD2 identical over 7 bases. The CDR3 totals 15 residues. Trimming cost V 0 bases and J 5 bases; bases outside gene matches: 5. Germline CDR1 and CDR2: LGHNA and YNFKEQ.